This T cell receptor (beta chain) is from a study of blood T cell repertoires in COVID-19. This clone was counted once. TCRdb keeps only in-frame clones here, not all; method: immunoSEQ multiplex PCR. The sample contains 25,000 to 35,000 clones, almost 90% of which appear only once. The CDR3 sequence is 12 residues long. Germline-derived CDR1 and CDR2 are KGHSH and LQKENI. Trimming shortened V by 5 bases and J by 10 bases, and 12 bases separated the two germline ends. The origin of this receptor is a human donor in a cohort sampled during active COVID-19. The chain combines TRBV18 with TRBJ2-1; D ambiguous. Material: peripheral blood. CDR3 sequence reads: CASSAQPREQFF. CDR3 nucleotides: TGTGCCAGCTCAGCCCAACCACGGGAGCAGTTCTTC.